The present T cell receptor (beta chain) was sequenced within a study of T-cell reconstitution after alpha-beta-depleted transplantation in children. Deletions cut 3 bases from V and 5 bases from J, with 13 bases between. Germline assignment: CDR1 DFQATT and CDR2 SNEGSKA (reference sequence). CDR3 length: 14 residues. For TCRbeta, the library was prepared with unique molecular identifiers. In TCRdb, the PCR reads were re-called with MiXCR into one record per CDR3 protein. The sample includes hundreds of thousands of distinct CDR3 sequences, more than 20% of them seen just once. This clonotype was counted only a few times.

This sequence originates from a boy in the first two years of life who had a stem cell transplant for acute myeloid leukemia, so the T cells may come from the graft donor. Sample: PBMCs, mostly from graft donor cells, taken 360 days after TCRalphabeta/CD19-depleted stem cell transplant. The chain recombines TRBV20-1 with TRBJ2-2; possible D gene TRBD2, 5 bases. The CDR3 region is CSASGRDFTGELFF. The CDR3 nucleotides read TGCAGTGCTAGTGGCCGGGATTTTACCGGGGAGCTGTTTTTT.